This T cell receptor beta chain was identified in a study of blood T cell repertoires in COVID-19. Whole-study context: Samples of COVID-19 (acute and convalescent) were obtained from the United States, Italy and Spain. Sources were T cells, B-cell-depleted T cells, or PBMCs; the material itself was cDNA or gDNA.

Source study methods: Reference gene primer amplification yielded estimated nucleated cell counts. Some clones are missing from TCRdb's copy, which holds only in-frame ones; the method was immunoSEQ multiplex PCR. The DNA gave D and trimming, while V, J and clone size come from that table. The table shows about 14,000 clones, with approximately 87% occurring only once. V lost 5 bases, J lost 3 bases, and 4 bases stayed unmatched. Germline V CDR1 and CDR2: MNHEY, SMNVEV (reference sequence). The CDR3 has 14 residues. What was sequenced was peripheral blood. The source of this sequence is a human donor in a cohort sampled during active COVID-19. The chain couples TRBV27 to TRBJ2-7, with 10 bases lining up with TRBD2. Written as DNA, the CDR3 is TGTGCCAGCAGTCCCCTAGCGGGGGACTACGAGCAGTACTTC. Its translation: CASSPLAGDYEQYF.